These 8 T cell receptor beta chains share one sample of origin, sequenced in a study of blood T cell repertoires in COVID-19. Sequencing used immunoSEQ multiplex PCR; TCRdb keeps in-frame clones, though not all of them. The sample lists 80,000 to 130,000 clones; approximately 90% were seen once. Sequenced material: peripheral blood. The receptors originated from a man between 60 and 70 years old with acute or convalescent COVID-19.

The rearrangement joins TRBV6-5 to TRBJ1-1, with D maybe TRBD1 (5 bases). V lost 4 bases to trimming and J lost 5 bases, with 14 bases between them. The germline gives CDR1 MNHEY, CDR2 SVGAGI. The CDR3 totals 14 residues. For the CDR3, the DNA is TGTGCCAGCAGTTTCTTTAACAGGAAAACTGAAGCTTTCTTT. This codes for CASSFFNRKTEAFF.

V is TRBV7-8 and J is TRBJ1-1, with D perhaps TRBD1 (6 bases). V lost 4 bases and J 1 base, leaving 13 bases between the germline ends. The CDR3 contains 15 residues. Germline loops: CDR1 SGHVS, CDR2 FQNEAQ. DNA for the CDR3: TGTGCCAGCAGCTCTAGGGGGACAACGAACACTGAAGCTTTCTTT. It codes for CASSSRGTTNTEAFF.

V is TRBV4-2 and J is TRBJ2-1, with 10 bases aligning to TRBD2. V shed 3 bases, J shed 0 bases, and the junction held 5 bases outside the gene matches. The CDR3 extends over 17 amino acids. CDR1 and CDR2 (germline): LGHNA, YNFKEQ. This CDR3 reads CASSQELAGHSYNEQFF. CDR3 DNA: TGTGCCAGCAGCCAGGAACTAGCGGGGCACTCCTACAATGAGCAGTTCTTC.

J is TRBJ2-3 and V is TRBV2, with 12 bases aligning to TRBD2. Germline V gene data show CDR1 as SNHLY and CDR2 as FYNNEI. This CDR3 is built from 15 residues. Trimming took 8 bases from V and 6 from J; bases not matched to a gene: 9. CDR3 DNA sequence: TGTGCCAGCGGTCGGCTAGCGGGAGGGTTCGATACGCAGTATTTT. Translating it yields CASGRLAGGFDTQYF.

This clone was detected once. CDR3 protein: CSASPGGTDTQYF. The CDR3 DNA reads TGCAGTGCTAGTCCGGGGGGCACAGATACGCAGTATTTT. This rearrangement joins TRBV20-1 to TRBJ2-3, with D perhaps matching TRBD2 (6 bases). CDR1 is DFQATT and CDR2 is SNEGSKA in the germline V gene (reference sequence). V shed 3 bases and J shed 1 base, with 8 bases lying between them. This CDR3 comprises 13 residues.

The chain recombines TRBV30 with TRBJ1-2; 9 nucleotides match TRBD1. J gave up 7 bases and V 0 bases, and 6 bases lay outside the gene matches. This CDR3 has 14 residues. CDR1 is GTSNPN and CDR2 is SVGIG in the germline V gene (reference sequence). CDR3 in amino acids: CAWSVRTGELGYTF. Written as DNA, the CDR3 is TGTGCCTGGAGTGTACGGACAGGGGAGCTTGGCTACACCTTC.

The chain has TRBV4-1 and TRBJ1-2, with D possibly TRBD1 on 6 matching bases. The CDR3 runs 17 residues. The ends were cut back, 6 bases at V and 3 bases at J, with 23 bases in the middle. Germline V lookup: CDR1 MGHRA, CDR2 YSYEKL. CDR3 in amino acids: CASREEHLRGVHYGYTF. The CDR3 DNA follows: TGCGCCAGCAGGGAGGAGCATCTCAGGGGCGTCCACTATGGCTACACCTTC.

The chain uses TRBV5-8 and TRBJ1-6, with D possibly TRBD1 on 5 matching bases. This CDR3 contains 15 residues. The germline V gene encodes CDR1 SGHTS and CDR2 YDEGEE. V lost 2 bases and J 6 bases, leaving 12 bases between the germline ends. The CDR3, as DNA: TGTGCCAGCAGCTTTGTCAGGGCTCCTAATTCACCCCTCCACTTT. Amino acids: CASSFVRAPNSPLHF.